This T cell receptor beta chain was captured by sequencing in a study of cytomegalovirus exposure and HLA in healthy donors. Study background: Within an early data release were roughly 83 million unique TCRs drawn from HLA-typed donors.

Primers for the PCR totalled 60 Vbeta and 13 Jbeta. Measured with immunoSEQ multiplex PCR; TCRdb has only the in-frame clones, and not every one. The table shows about 140,000 clones, with over 75% occurring only once. The TCR sequence derives from a woman aged 45 to 65 in good health and CMV-seropositive. Source material: PBMCs.

This CDR3 is CASSFNNEQFF. DNA of the CDR3: TGTGCCAGCAGCTTCAACAATGAGCAGTTCTTC. J is TRBJ2-1 and V is TRBV5-4; no reliable D call. The CDR3 extends over 11 amino acids. With 2 bases removed from V and 5 bases from J, the gap between germline ends came to 2 bases. CDR1 SGHNT and CDR2 YYREEE come from the germline V gene (reference sequence). The full variable domain, its missing parts supplied by reference TRBV5-4 and TRBJ2-1, is ETGVTQSPTHLIKTRGQQVTLRCSSQSGHNTVSWYQQALGQGPQFIFQYYREEENGRGNFPPRFSGLQFPNYSSELNVNALELDDSALYLCASSFNNEQFFGPGTRLTVL.